The clone carrying this T cell receptor (beta chain) has more than one count but fewer than ten. The antigen is undetermined. These data come from a study of shared clonotypes between healthy human individuals. Assay: immunoSEQ multiplex PCR; the TCRdb copy retains only in-frame clones and omits some. Of around 1.9 million clones in the sample, about 93% were seen once. CD45RO-negative cells were positively selected for CCR7, leaving out terminally differentiated effector memory CD45RA+ cells. General study findings and limits: Sampling used blood alone; tissue repertoires probably differ.

The CDR3 extends over 13 amino acids. Germline values: CDR1 MDHEN, CDR2 SYDVKM. The ends were cut back, 6 bases at V and 6 bases at J, with 14 bases in the middle. Sequencing input: naive CD8+ T cells from PBMCs. V and J are TRBV28 and TRBJ1-2, with D hard to call. The receptor's source is a man younger than 30 in good health. Some clones in this sample may be carry-over from other donors' samples. This CDR3 reads CASRGSKYDGYTF. For the CDR3, the DNA is TGTGCCAGCAGGGGGTCCAAGTACGATGGCTACACCTTC.